These T cell receptor beta chains were read from a single sample in a study of glioma-infiltrating T cells. One entry per CDR3 protein, called by TCRdb with MiXCR from the multiplex PCR reads. The repertoire holds about 130,000 distinct CDR3 sequences, around 25% seen once, with roughly 29% in the top ten. The sample comprised glioma tissue, nonneoplastic brain tissue, or PBMCs (not recorded which). These receptors came from a human donor with low-grade glioma or glioblastoma, undergoing nonglioma brain surgery, or in good health (not recorded which). Each CDR3 is given with its conserved first and last residue. A D gene is named only where the DNA matches it firmly. Expanded clones get a size class; other rows say once, few or many, or leave the size out.

>few|NA|TRBV5-4|TRBJ1-1
CASSIPGEQDTEAFF
TGTGCCAGCAGCATACCGGGGGAGCAGGACACTGAAGCTTTCTTT
>NA|NA|TRBV9|TRBJ2-3
CASSVVLPGTQYF
TGTGCCAGCAGCGTAGTCCTGCCCGGTACGCAGTATTTT
>NA|NA|TRBV6-6|TRBJ1-4
CASSYGTVNEKLFF
TGTGCCAGCAGTTACGGGACGGTTAATGAAAAACTGTTTTTT
>NA|TRBD1|TRBV27|TRBJ2-1
CASSLWGQGYDEQFF
TGTGCCAGCAGCTTGTGGGGACAGGGGTACGATGAGCAGTTCTTC
>many|TRBD2|TRBV7-2|TRBJ2-3
CASSPGLATDTQYF
TGTGCCAGCAGCCCGGGACTAGCGACAGATACGCAGTATTTT
>NA|TRBD2|TRBV4-1|TRBJ2-5
CASSPRLAGAREETQYF
TGCGCCAGCAGCCCCAGGCTAGCGGGGGCGAGGGAAGAGACCCAGTACTTC
>few|TRBD2|TRBV7-2|TRBJ2-4
CASSTRLAGGAKNIQYF
TGTGCCAGCAGCACACGACTAGCGGGGGGTGCCAAAAACATTCAGTACTTC
>NA|NA|TRBV7-6|TRBJ1-1
CASSLATYRSSTEAFF
TGTGCCAGCAGCTTAGCTACTTACAGGTCGAGCACTGAAGCTTTCTTT
>NA|NA|TRBV7-9|TRBJ2-5
CASSPHLRTTVRETQYF
TGTGCCAGCAGCCCCCACCTCCGGACAACCGTTCGGGAGACCCAGTACTTC
>NA|TRBD2|TRBV20-1|TRBJ2-2
CSARDHRGGGGELFF
TGCAGTGCTAGAGATCACCGGGGGGGCGGCGGGGAGCTGTTTTTT
>many|NA|TRBV6-1|TRBJ2-1
CASIGGGARYNEQFF
TGTGCCAGCATAGGGGGGGGCGCTCGATACAATGAGCAGTTCTTC
>NA|NA|TRBV6-1|TRBJ1-6
CASSYRTDYSPLHF
TGTGCCAGCAGTTATCGGACAGATTATTCACCCCTCCACTTT
>many|NA|TRBV6-1|TRBJ2-3
CASSDWSDTQYF
TGTGCCAGCAGTGACTGGTCAGATACGCAGTATTTT
>few|NA|TRBV29-1|TRBJ1-3
CSVRTGSGNTIYF
TGCAGCGTCCGAACAGGCTCTGGAAACACCATATATTTT
>many|NA|TRBV28|TRBJ2-5
CASSDRRTQYF
TGTGCCAGCAGCGATAGGCGGACCCAGTACTTC
>NA|NA|TRBV20-1|TRBJ1-5
CSSSPPGGNQPQHF
TGCAGTTCCAGTCCCCCAGGCGGCAATCAGCCCCAGCATTTT
>few|NA|TRBV7-9|TRBJ1-5
CASNPEGWSNQPQHF
TGTGCCAGCAACCCTGAGGGTTGGAGCAATCAGCCCCAGCATTTT
>many|NA|TRBV6-1|TRBJ1-1
CASSPRIMNTEAFF
TGTGCCAGCAGTCCACGGATTATGAACACTGAAGCTTTCTTT
>NA|NA|TRBV12-3/TRBV12-4|TRBJ1-1
CAGSLAWNTEAFF
TGTGCCGGCAGTTTGGCCTGGAACACTGAAGCTTTCTTT
>many|NA|TRBV6-2/TRBV6-3|TRBJ2-3
CASSYDTAGTAGPSTLSQYF
TGTGCCAGCAGTTACGATACCGCCGGGACGGCGGGCCCTTCGACCCTGTCGCAGTATTTT
>few|NA|TRBV28|TRBJ1-1
CASSPQGINEAFF
TGTGCCAGCAGTCCCCAGGGTATTAATGAAGCTTTCTTT
>NA|TRBD2|TRBV25-1|TRBJ2-1
CASSETAGGRAEQFF
TGTGCCAGCAGTGAAACAGCGGGGGGGCGGGCTGAGCAGTTCTTC
>few|NA|TRBV19|TRBJ2-1
CASSIPKSRYNEQFF
TGTGCCAGTAGTATCCCAAAGTCTAGGTACAATGAGCAGTTCTTC
>NA|NA|TRBV4-1|TRBJ1-5
CARGDGTSNQPQHF
TGCGCCAGGGGGGACGGAACTAGCAATCAGCCCCAGCATTTT
>NA|NA|TRBV28|TRBJ1-3
CAIRRSSSGNTICF
TGTGCCATCCGACGGTCGAGCTCTGGAAACACCATATGTTTT
>many|NA|TRBV27|TRBJ1-1
CASSLRPSTEAFF
TGTGCCAGCAGTTTAAGGCCTTCCACTGAAGCTTTCTTT
>few|TRBD2|TRBV27|TRBJ2-3
CASSSVRLAGGLDTQYF
TGTGCCAGCAGTTCCGTTCGACTAGCGGGGGGGCTCGATACGCAGTATTTT
>NA|NA|TRBV6-4|TRBJ1-1
CASSDGSHKPTEAFF
TGTGCCAGCAGTGACGGATCTCATAAGCCCACTGAAGCTTTCTTT
>NA|NA|TRBV6-2/TRBV6-3|TRBJ1-4
CASSLLRNEKLFF
TGTGCCAGCAGTCTCTTGAGAAATGAAAAACTGTTTTTT
>many|TRBD2|TRBV5-6|TRBJ2-1
CASSGGTSSEQFF
TGTGCCAGCAGCGGGGGGACTAGCTCTGAGCAGTTCTTC
>NA|NA|TRBV7-8|TRBJ1-5
CASSRRGGPSGNQPQHF
TGTGCCAGCAGCCGGAGGGGTGGCCCAAGCGGCAATCAGCCCCAGCATTTT
>many|NA|TRBV24-1|TRBJ1-5
CATRGGGNQPQHF
TGTGCCACCAGGGGTGGGGGCAATCAGCCCCAGCATTTT
>many|NA|TRBV15|TRBJ1-1
CATSRDRRGLNTEAFF
TGTGCCACCAGCAGAGACCGGAGGGGATTGAACACTGAAGCTTTCTTT
>few|NA|TRBV19|TRBJ1-2
CASTAWSGYTF
TGTGCCAGTACCGCGTGGTCGGGCTACACCTTC
>NA|NA|TRBV28|TRBJ1-1
CASTLDSLNTEAFF
TGTGCCAGCACTCTAGACAGTCTGAACACTGAAGCTTTCTTT
>NA|NA|TRBV7-2|TRBJ2-2
CASSSDPALTGELFF
TGTGCCAGCAGCTCAGACCCTGCCCTCACCGGGGAGCTGTTTTTT
>many|NA|TRBV20-1|TRBJ1-1
CSARPQPNTEAFF
TGCAGTGCTCGACCGCAGCCCAACACTGAAGCTTTCTTT
>many|NA|TRBV27|TRBJ1-6
CASSLIRGSESPLHF
TGTGCCAGCAGCCTTATAAGGGGTTCGGAATCACCCCTCCACTTT
>many|NA|TRBV20-1|TRBJ1-1
CSARDSGTVNTEAFF
TGCAGTGCTAGAGATTCAGGGACGGTGAACACTGAAGCTTTCTTT
>many|TRBD1|TRBV24-1|TRBJ1-2
CATSDLDRVDGYTF
TGTGCCACCAGTGACCTGGACAGGGTGGATGGCTACACCTTC
>few|NA|TRBV12-3/TRBV12-4|TRBJ1-2
CASSKPGRDQYGYTF
TGTGCCAGCAGTAAGCCAGGGAGGGACCAATATGGCTACACCTTC
>NA|NA|TRBV7-9|TRBJ2-3
CAGSLGPDTQYF
TGTGCCGGCAGCTTAGGGCCAGATACGCAGTATTTT
>NA|NA|TRBV11-3|TRBJ2-1
CASSPTGSSYNEQFF
TGTGCCAGCAGCCCTACAGGGAGCTCGTACAATGAGCAGTTCTTC
>many|TRBD2|TRBV20-1|TRBJ2-1
CSVAVGGGFNEQFF
TGCAGTGTCGCGGTCGGGGGGGGCTTTAATGAGCAGTTCTTC
>few|TRBD2|TRBV7-9|TRBJ2-3
CASGSGGTDTQYF
TGTGCCAGTGGTAGCGGGGGCACAGATACGCAGTATTTT
>NA|NA|TRBV4-2|TRBJ2-5
CASSQSPTRGGPQETQYF
TGTGCCAGCAGCCAATCTCCGACGCGAGGGGGGCCACAAGAGACCCAGTACTTC
>NA|TRBD1|TRBV12-3/TRBV12-4|TRBJ2-3
CASSPSTGSTDTQYF
TGTGCCAGCAGTCCTTCGACAGGGTCCACAGATACGCAGTATTTC
>NA|NA|TRBV19|TRBJ1-6
CASSIVNSPLHF
TGTGCCAGTAGTATAGTCAATTCACCCCTCCACTTT
>few|NA|TRBV7-3|TRBJ2-2
CASSLTGVGTGELFF
TGTGCCAGCAGCTTAACGGGCGTGGGCACCGGGGAGCTGTTTTTT
>NA|TRBD2|TRBV9|TRBJ2-3
CASSVIPGGGAKDTQYF
TGTGCCAGCAGCGTAATTCCCGGCGGGGGGGCCAAAGATACGCAGTATTTT
>NA|NA|TRBV3-1|TRBJ1-2
CASTLTDDGYGYTF
TGTGCCAGCACCCTTACCGACGACGGATATGGCTACACCTTC
>few|NA|TRBV7-9|TRBJ1-1
CASSFGLPSHTEAFF
TGTGCCAGCAGCTTTGGGCTACCTAGCCACACTGAAGCTTTCTTT
>NA|NA|TRBV29-1|TRBJ2-3
CSALNRPDTQYF
TGCAGCGCCCTGAACAGGCCAGATACGCAGTATTTT
>few|TRBD1|TRBV20-1|TRBJ1-6
CSAADRGSNSPLHF
TGCAGTGCGGCCGACAGGGGCTCCAATTCACCCCTCCACTTT
>few|NA|TRBV7-2|TRBJ1-2
CASSLGGRDYGYTF
TGTGCCAGCAGCTTAGGGGGCAGGGACTATGGCTACACCTTC
>few|NA|TRBV12-3/TRBV12-4|TRBJ2-1
CASSLGDDEQFF
TGTGCCAGCAGTTTGGGCGACGATGAGCAGTTCTTC
>NA|TRBD2|TRBV5-8|TRBJ2-2
CASSPRGGDSAYTGELFF
TGTGCCAGCAGCCCGCGGGGGGGGGACAGTGCCTACACCGGGGAGCTGTTTTTT
>NA|NA|TRBV4-2|TRBJ2-3
CASSHSGALQVSDTQYF
TGTGCCAGCAGCCACTCGGGGGCCCTCCAAGTCTCAGATACGCAGTATTTT
>NA|NA|TRBV19|TRBJ1-1
CASRDQMNTEAFF
TGTGCCAGTAGAGACCAAATGAACACTGAAGCTTTCTTT